The sequence of this T cell receptor (beta chain) was determined in a study of shared clonotypes between healthy human individuals. Data came from immunoSEQ multiplex PCR; TCRdb stores just in-frame clones and leaves some out. Of 2,500,000 or so clones listed, 85% to 95% were seen once; the top ten hold around 0.35%. The CDR3 has 20 amino acids. V was cut by 3 bases and J by 0 bases, with 25 bases left in between. CDR1 is MNHEY, CDR2 SMNVEV, per germline (reference sequence). Points from the study as a whole: With a handful of donors compared, about 5% of naive CD4 clonotypes were shared.

A note on this clone: What it binds is unknown.

The chain recombines TRBV27 with TRBJ2-3; D is perhaps TRBD2 (5 bases). The receptor's source is a man younger than 35 in good health. Some clones in this sample may be carry-over from other donors' samples. The sequenced sample was naive CD4+ T cells from PBMCs. Regarding subset: CD45RA+ positively selected. The chain's CDR3 is CASSFLSRWRSGISTDTQYF. The CDR3 DNA reads TGTGCCAGCAGTTTCCTCTCCCGTTGGAGGTCGGGGATTAGCACAGATACGCAGTATTTT.